A selection of T cell receptor beta chains follows, all from one sample in a study of tumor-infiltrating lymphocytes in primary liver carcinoma. TCRdb re-called the multiplex PCR reads with MiXCR, one entry per CDR3 protein. The sample carries about 350,000 distinct CDR3 sequences, less than 75% recorded once. The sample was peripheral blood. These receptors were collected from a man aged 40-55 years with primary liver carcinoma and hepatitis B virus infection. Both conserved end residues are part of each CDR3. Fields, in order: V gene, clone size, J gene, D gene, CDR3 protein, CDR3 DNA. The D gene is left open where the match is weak. Some rows have no size entry. The others give once, few or many, or a class for an expanded clone.

TRBV5-5	-	TRBJ1-1	-	CASSLDSPNTEAFF	TGTGCCAGCAGCTTGGATAGCCCGAACACTGAAGCTTTCTTT
TRBV11-2	-	TRBJ2-7	-	CASSLDRQAYEQYF	TGTGCCAGCAGCTTAGATCGACAAGCCTACGAGCAGTACTTC
TRBV11-2	medium-sized	TRBJ2-7	TRBD1	CASSLNPGQSYEQYF	TGTGCCAGCAGCCTAAATCCGGGACAGTCCTACGAGCAGTACTTC
TRBV6-6	-	TRBJ1-4	-	CASTPVLGSSSNGKLFF	TGTGCCAGCACCCCTGTGTTAGGCAGTTCTTCTAATGGAAAACTGTTTTTT
TRBV7-9	few	TRBJ2-7	TRBD1	CASSPPTGASSYEQYF	TGTGCCAGCAGCCCTCCGACAGGGGCGAGCTCCTACGAGCAGTACTTC
TRBV4-2	many	TRBJ1-4	-	CASSQNMGGNEKLFF	TGTGCCAGCAGCCAAAATATGGGTGGAAACGAAAAACTGTTTTTT
TRBV11-2	-	TRBJ2-2	-	CVSSLTGGAGELFF	TGTGTCAGCAGCTTAACTGGAGGGGCCGGGGAGCTGTTTTTT
TRBV6-5	-	TRBJ2-6	-	CAINQDSGANVLTF	TGTGCCATCAATCAAGACTCTGGGGCCAACGTCCTGACTTTC
TRBV11-3	many	TRBJ2-3	TRBD1	CASSPGQGGISTDTQYF	TGTGCCAGCAGTCCCGGACAGGGCGGGATTAGCACAGATACGCAGTATTTT
TRBV2	-	TRBJ2-2	TRBD1	CASRDTGPGTGDFFTGELFF	TGTGCCAGCAGGGACACGGGCCCCGGGACAGGGGATTTTTTTACCGGGGAGCTGTTTTTT
TRBV29-1	-	TRBJ1-5	TRBD1	CRAQTGLSQSQHF	TGCCGCGCCCAGACAGGGCTCTCTCAGTCCCAGCATTTT
TRBV5-6	-	TRBJ1-5	-	CTSSFIGENSNQPQHF	TGTACCAGCAGCTTTATTGGTGAGAATAGCAATCAGCCCCAGCATTTT
TRBV12-3/TRBV12-4	-	TRBJ1-1	TRBD1	CASGIGTENTEASF	TGTGCCAGCGGTATCGGGACAGAGAACACTGAAGCTTCCTTT
TRBV11-2	few	TRBJ1-1	-	CVSSLRRGLEDGVSTEAFF	TGTGTCAGCAGCTTAAGGAGGGGTCTAGAGGATGGGGTCTCCACTGAAGCTTTCTTT
TRBV13	-	TRBJ2-1	-	CASSPRIKDNEQFF	TGTGCCAGCAGCCCCAGGATCAAAGACAATGAGCAGTTCTTC
TRBV6-6	-	TRBJ2-2	TRBD2	CASSPPVGLAEPTNTGELFF	TGTGCCAGCAGTCCGCCCGTGGGACTAGCGGAGCCAACGAACACCGGGGAGCTGTTTTTC
TRBV4-1	many	TRBJ2-7	TRBD1	CASSQERDRGQAYEQYF	TGCGCCAGCAGCCAAGAGAGGGACAGGGGTCAAGCCTACGAGCAGTACTTC
TRBV4-2	many	TRBJ2-1	-	CASSQDQTDEQFF	TGTGCCAGCAGCCAAGACCAAACCGATGAGCAGTTCTTC
TRBV28	-	TRBJ2-3	TRBD2	CASSSSGTSGSDTQYF	TGTGCCAGCAGCTCGTCCGGGACTAGCGGCTCTGATACGCAGTATTTT
TRBV4-3	-	TRBJ2-7	-	CASSQDLRGHQYF	TGCGCCAGCAGTCAGGACTTGCGGGGTCACCAGTACTTC
TRBV28	-	TRBJ2-5	-	CASSLPPGLSPQETQYF	TGTGCCAGTAGTTTACCCCCGGGGTTAAGTCCCCAAGAGACCCAGTACTTC
TRBV6-1	-	TRBJ1-3	-	CVSSQDPPPGNTIYF	TGTGTCAGCAGTCAAGACCCTCCTCCTGGAAACACCATATATTTT
TRBV12-3/TRBV12-4	-	TRBJ1-5	-	CASNGGQSNQPQHF	TGTGCCAGCAACGGTGGACAGAGCAATCAGCCCCAGCATTTT
TRBV19	-	TRBJ2-7	-	CASSISESSYEQYF	TGTGCCAGTAGTATTAGCGAGTCCTCCTACGAGCAGTACTTC
TRBV6-6	once	TRBJ2-7	-	CASSYYRDKSYEQYF	TGTGCCAGCAGTTACTACCGGGACAAGTCCTACGAGCAGTACTTC
TRBV12-3/TRBV12-4	-	TRBJ2-5	-	CANSSQDWRETQYF	TGTGCCAACAGTTCACAGGATTGGCGAGAGACCCAGTACTTC
TRBV4-2	-	TRBJ2-1	TRBD2	CASSQEGGPEGKLYSEQFF	TGTGCCAGCAGCCAAGAGGGAGGGCCTGAGGGAAAGTTGTATAGTGAGCAGTTCTTC
TRBV7-9	-	TRBJ2-7	-	CASSTRQSSYEQYF	TGTGCCAGCAGCACCCGACAGTCCTCCTACGAGCAGTACTTC
TRBV12-5	few	TRBJ2-7	TRBD2	CASGWMGLADAYEQYF	TGTGCTAGTGGTTGGATGGGACTAGCGGACGCCTACGAGCAGTACTTC
TRBV12-3/TRBV12-4	-	TRBJ2-7	-	CASSFREGHSDYEQYF	TGTGCCAGCAGTTTTCGAGAGGGACATTCAGACTACGAGCAGTACTTC
TRBV11-2	-	TRBJ1-4	-	CASCPMSTNEKLFF	TGTGCCAGCTGCCCTATGAGTACTAATGAAAAACTGTTTTTT
TRBV6-5	-	TRBJ1-5	-	CASRSRGRGLGQPQHF	TGTGCCAGCAGATCTCGGGGAAGGGGCCTCGGTCAGCCCCAGCATTTT